The 7 T cell receptor beta chains reported below all come from one sample, sequenced in a study of cytotoxic CD8 clonotypes in ibrutinib-treated CLL. The data were produced by immunoSEQ multiplex PCR, yet TCRdb's version contains in-frame clones alone and is incomplete. The data show about 250,000 clones, with 70% seen just once and approximately 15% held by the top ten. The starting material was PBMCs, obtained after 24 months of ibrutinib treatment. These receptors were obtained from a human donor with chronic lymphocytic leukemia.

The rearrangement links TRBV13 to TRBJ1-5, with 9 bases identical to TRBD1. From germline, CDR1 is PRHDT and CDR2 FYEKMQ (reference sequence). The CDR3 extends over 13 amino acids. The V gene end was trimmed by 6 bases and the J gene end by 7 bases; junction bases not matched to a gene: 4. This CDR3 is CASSQTGGQPQHF. CDR3 sequence (DNA): TGTGCCAGCAGTCAGACAGGGGGACAGCCCCAGCATTTT.

The CDR3 loop is CASSLARQALTDTQYF. The CDR3 DNA follows: TGCGCCAGCAGCTTGGCCCGGCAGGCCCTCACAGATACGCAGTATTTT. The chain has TRBV5-1 and TRBJ2-3, with D unclear. The ends were cut back, 0 bases at V and 2 bases at J, with 13 bases in the middle. The CDR3 has 16 amino acids. Germline CDR1 reads SGHRS; CDR2 reads YFSETQ.

V and J are TRBV5-5 and TRBJ2-1; D perhaps matches TRBD2 (6 bases). This CDR3 contains 15 residues. Between the trimmed V and J ends, which lost 0 bases and 6 bases, there was a span of 13 bases. Per the germline V gene, CDR1 is SGHKS and CDR2 is YYEKEE (reference sequence). The CDR3 DNA is TGTGCCAGCAGCTTGGACCAGACTAGTCTCAATGAGCAGTTCTTC. Its protein is CASSLDQTSLNEQFF.

The chain joins TRBV2 to TRBJ2-7; TRBD1 is a possible D gene (6 bases). Per the germline V gene, CDR1 is SNHLY and CDR2 is FYNNEI. This CDR3 comprises 14 residues. The V gene lost 6 bases and the J gene lost 2 bases, with 14 bases spanning the gap. The CDR3 loop reads CASRLQGIPYEQYF. The CDR3 DNA reads as TGTGCCAGCAGATTACAGGGTATCCCCTACGAGCAGTACTTC.

The chain links TRBV11-2 to TRBJ1-3; a possible D gene is TRBD1 (5 bases). CDR3 length equals 16 residues. V was trimmed by 1 base and J by 4 bases, leaving 14 bases between them. Per germline, CDR1 SGHAT and CDR2 FQNNGV. In DNA form, the CDR3 reads TGTGCCAGCAGCTTAGCCGCCACTAGGGGCGGAAACACCATATATTTT. Its protein is CASSLAATRGGNTIYF. Complete variable domain (other parts from reference TRBV11-2 and TRBJ1-3): EAGVAQSPRYKIIEKRQSVAFWCNPISGHATLYWYQQILGQGPKLLIQFQNNGVVDDSQLPKDRFSAERLKGVDSTLKIQPAKLEDSAVYLCASSLAATRGGNTIYFGEGSWLTVV.

This chain uses TRBV18 with TRBJ1-1; 9 nucleotides match TRBD1. Trimming removed 1 base from V and 4 bases from J; junction bases left unmatched: 7. This CDR3 has 16 residues. Germline V lookup: CDR1 KGHSH, CDR2 LQKENI. The CDR3 spells CASSPLTGGSGTEAFF. CDR3 bases: TGTGCCAGCTCACCACTGACAGGGGGATCGGGCACTGAAGCTTTCTTT.

The chain is built from TRBV11-2 and TRBJ2-7; D remains ambiguous. Deletions cut 1 base from V and 6 bases from J, with 13 bases between. The germline V gene encodes CDR1 SGHAT and CDR2 FQNNGV. The CDR3 spans 14 residues. The CDR3 spells CASSLVGGPLEQYF. Here the CDR3 DNA reads TGTGCCAGCAGCTTAGTCGGCGGTCCCCTCGAGCAGTACTTC.